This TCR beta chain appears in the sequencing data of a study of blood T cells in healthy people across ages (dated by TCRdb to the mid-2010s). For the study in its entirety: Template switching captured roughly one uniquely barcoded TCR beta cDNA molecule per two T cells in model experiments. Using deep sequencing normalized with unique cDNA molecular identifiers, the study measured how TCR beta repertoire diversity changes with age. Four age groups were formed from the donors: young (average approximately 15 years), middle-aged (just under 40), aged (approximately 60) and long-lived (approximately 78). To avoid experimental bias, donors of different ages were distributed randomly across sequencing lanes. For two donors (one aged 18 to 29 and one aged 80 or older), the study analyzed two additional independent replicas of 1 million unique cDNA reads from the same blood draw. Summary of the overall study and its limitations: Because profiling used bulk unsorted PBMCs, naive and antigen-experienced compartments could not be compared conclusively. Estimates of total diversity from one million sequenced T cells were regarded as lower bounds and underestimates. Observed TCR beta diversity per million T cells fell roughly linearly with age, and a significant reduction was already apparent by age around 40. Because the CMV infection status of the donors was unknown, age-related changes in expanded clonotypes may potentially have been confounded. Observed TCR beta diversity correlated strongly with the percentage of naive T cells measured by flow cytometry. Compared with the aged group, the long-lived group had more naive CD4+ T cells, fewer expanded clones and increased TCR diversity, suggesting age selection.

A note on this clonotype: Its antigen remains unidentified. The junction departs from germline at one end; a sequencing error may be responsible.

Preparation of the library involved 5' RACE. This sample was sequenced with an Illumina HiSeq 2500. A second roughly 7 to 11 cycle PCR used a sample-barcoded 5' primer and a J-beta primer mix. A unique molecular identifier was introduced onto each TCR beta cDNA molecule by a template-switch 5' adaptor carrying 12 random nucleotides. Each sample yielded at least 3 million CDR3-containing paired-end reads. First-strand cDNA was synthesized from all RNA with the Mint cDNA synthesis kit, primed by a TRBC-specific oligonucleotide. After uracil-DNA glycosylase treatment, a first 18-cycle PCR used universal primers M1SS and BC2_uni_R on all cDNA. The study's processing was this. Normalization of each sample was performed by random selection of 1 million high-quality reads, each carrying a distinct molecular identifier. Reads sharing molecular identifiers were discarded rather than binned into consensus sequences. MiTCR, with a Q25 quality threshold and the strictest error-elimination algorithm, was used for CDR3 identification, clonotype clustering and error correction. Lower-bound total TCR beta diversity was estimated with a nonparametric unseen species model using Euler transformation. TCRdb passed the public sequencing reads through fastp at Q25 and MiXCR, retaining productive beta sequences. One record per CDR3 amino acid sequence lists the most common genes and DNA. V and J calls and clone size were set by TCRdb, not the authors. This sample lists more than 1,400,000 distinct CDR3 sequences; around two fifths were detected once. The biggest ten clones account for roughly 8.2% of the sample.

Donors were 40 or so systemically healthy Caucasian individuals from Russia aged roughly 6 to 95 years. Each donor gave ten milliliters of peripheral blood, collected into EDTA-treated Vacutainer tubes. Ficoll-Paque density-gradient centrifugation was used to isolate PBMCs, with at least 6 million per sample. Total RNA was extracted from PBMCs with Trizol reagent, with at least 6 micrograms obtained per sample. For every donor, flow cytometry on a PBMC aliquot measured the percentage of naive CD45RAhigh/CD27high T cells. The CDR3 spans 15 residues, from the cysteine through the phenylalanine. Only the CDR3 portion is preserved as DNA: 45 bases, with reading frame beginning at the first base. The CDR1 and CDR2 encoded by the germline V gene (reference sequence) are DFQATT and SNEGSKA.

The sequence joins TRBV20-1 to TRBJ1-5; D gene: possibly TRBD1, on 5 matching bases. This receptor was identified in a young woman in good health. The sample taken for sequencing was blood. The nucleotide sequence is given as TGCAGTGCGAGAGAAACCGGGACCATTAATCAGCCCCAGCATTTT. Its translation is CSARETGTINQPQHF.